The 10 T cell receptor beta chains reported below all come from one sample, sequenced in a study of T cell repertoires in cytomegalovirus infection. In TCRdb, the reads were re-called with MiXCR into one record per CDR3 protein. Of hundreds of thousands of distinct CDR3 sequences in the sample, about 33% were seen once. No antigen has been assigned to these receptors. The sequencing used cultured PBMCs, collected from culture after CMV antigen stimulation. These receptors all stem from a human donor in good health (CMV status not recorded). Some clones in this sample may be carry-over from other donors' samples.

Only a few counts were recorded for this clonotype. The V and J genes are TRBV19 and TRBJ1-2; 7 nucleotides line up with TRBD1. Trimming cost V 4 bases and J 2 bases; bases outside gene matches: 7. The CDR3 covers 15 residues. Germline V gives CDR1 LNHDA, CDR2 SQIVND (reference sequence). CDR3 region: CASSSHGQVNYGYTF. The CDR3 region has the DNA TGTGCCAGTAGTAGCCACGGACAGGTCAACTATGGCTACACCTTC.

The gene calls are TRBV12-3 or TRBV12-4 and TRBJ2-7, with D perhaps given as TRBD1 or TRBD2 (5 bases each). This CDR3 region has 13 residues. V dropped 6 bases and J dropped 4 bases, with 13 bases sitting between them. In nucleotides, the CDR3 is TGTGCCAGCAGGAAGGCAGGGAGATACGAGCAGTACTTC. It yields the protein CASRKAGRYEQYF.

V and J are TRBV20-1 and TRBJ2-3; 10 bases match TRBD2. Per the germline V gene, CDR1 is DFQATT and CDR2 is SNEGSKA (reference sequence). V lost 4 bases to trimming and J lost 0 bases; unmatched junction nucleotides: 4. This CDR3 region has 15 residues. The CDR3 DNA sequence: TGCAGTGCTACCCGGACTAGCGGAAGCACAGATACGCAGTATTTT. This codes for CSATRTSGSTDTQYF.

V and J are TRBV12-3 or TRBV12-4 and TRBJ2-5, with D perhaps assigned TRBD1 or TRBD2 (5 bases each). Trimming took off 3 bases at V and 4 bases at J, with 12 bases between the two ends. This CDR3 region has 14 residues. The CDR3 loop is CASSLHRDRETQYF. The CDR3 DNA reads TGTGCCAGCAGTTTGCATAGGGACCGAGAGACCCAGTACTTC.

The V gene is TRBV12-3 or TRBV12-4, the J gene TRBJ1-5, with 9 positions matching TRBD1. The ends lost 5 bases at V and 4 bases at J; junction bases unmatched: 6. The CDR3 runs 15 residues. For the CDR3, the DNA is TGTGCCAGCAGTATTGGGACAGGGAGTAATCAGCCCCAGCATTTT. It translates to CASSIGTGSNQPQHF.

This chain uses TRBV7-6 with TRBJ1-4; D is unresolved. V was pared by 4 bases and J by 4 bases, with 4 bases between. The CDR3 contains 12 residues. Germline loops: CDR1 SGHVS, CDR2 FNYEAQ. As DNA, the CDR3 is TGTGCCAGCAGCTCCAATAATGAAAAACTGTTTTTT. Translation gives CASSSNNEKLFF.

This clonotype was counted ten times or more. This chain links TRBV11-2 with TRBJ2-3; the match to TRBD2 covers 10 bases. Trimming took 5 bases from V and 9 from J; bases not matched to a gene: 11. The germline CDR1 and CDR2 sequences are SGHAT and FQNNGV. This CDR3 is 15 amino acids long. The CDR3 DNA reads TGTGCCAGCAGCACCCGAGCGGGGGGGCTACGAACGCAGTATTTT. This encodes CASSTRAGGLRTQYF.

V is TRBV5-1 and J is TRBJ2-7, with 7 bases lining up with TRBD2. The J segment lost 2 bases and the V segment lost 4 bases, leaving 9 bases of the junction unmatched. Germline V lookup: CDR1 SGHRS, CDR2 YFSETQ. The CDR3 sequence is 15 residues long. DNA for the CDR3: TGCGCCAGCAGCCGGGAGGCGTCCCCCACCTACGAGCAGTACTTC. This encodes CASSREASPTYEQYF.

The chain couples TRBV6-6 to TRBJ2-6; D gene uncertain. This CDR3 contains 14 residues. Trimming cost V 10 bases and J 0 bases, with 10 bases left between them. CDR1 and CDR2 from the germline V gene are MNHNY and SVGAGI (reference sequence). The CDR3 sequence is CATLDRSGANVLTF. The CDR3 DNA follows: TGTGCCACCCTAGATCGCTCTGGGGCCAACGTCCTGACTTTC.

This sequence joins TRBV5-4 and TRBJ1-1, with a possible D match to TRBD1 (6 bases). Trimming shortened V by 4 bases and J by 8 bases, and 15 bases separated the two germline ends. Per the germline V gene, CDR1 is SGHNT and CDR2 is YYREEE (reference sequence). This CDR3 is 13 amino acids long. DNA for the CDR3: TGTGCCAGCAGCGGGGGCCCTCATGTCGAAGCTTTCTTT. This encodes CASSGGPHVEAFF. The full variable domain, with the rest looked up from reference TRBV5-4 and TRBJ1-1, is ETGVTQSPTHLIKTRGQQVTLRCSSQSGHNTVSWYQQALGQGPQFIFQYYREEENGRGNFPPRFSGLQFPNYSSELNVNALELDDSALYLCASSGGPHVEAFFGQGTRLTVV.